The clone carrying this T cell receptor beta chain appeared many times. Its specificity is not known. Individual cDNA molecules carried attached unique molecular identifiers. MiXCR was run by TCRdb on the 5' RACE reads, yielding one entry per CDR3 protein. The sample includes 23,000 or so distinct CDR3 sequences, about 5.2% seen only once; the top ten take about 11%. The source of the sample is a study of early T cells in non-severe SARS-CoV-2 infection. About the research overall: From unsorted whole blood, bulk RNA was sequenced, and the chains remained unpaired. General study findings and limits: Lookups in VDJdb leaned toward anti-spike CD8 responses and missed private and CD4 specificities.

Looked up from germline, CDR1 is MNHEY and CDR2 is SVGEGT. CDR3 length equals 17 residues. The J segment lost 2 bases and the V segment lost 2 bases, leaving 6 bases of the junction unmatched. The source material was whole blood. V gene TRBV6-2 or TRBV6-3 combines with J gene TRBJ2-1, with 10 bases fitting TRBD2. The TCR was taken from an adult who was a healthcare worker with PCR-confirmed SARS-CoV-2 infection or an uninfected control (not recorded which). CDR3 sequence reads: CASSYRLAGGTYNEQFF. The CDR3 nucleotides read TGTGCCAGCAGTTACCGACTAGCGGGCGGAACCTACAATGAGCAGTTCTTC.